These 20 T cell receptor beta chains originate from one sample sequenced in a study of blood T cell repertoires in COVID-19. The data were produced by immunoSEQ multiplex PCR, yet TCRdb's version contains in-frame clones alone and is incomplete. This table holds around 220,000 clones, 88% found once. Input material: PBMCs or T cells enriched from blood (not recorded which). Source of these receptors: a woman between 50 and 59 years old with acute COVID-19.

CDR3 region: CASSLGASGSYEQYF. The CDR3 DNA reads TGTGCCAGCAGTTTGGGAGCTAGCGGGAGCTACGAGCAGTACTTC. The V gene is TRBV27, the J gene TRBJ2-7; 10 nucleotides line up with TRBD2. Germline-derived CDR1 and CDR2 are MNHEY and SMNVEV (reference sequence). This CDR3 contains 15 residues. Trimming cost V 3 bases and J 3 bases; bases outside gene matches: 5.

This chain uses TRBV6-5 with TRBJ1-5; 7 bases are a match to TRBD1. Germline V gene sequence: CDR1 MNHEY, CDR2 SVGAGI. V shed 7 bases, J shed 6 bases, and the junction held 9 bases outside the gene matches. The CDR3 is 14 residues long. CDR3: CASTEPRDSQPQHF. The CDR3 DNA reads as TGTGCCAGCACCGAACCACGGGACAGTCAGCCCCAGCATTTT.

The gene calls are TRBV19 and TRBJ2-1, with 8 bases identical to TRBD2. Per germline, CDR1 LNHDA and CDR2 SQIVND (reference sequence). The CDR3 covers 15 residues. V gave up 1 base and J gave up 7 bases; unmatched junction bases: 6. Here the CDR3 reads CASSIAAGGWNEQFF. The CDR3, as DNA: TGTGCCAGTAGTATAGCGGCGGGGGGTTGGAATGAGCAGTTCTTC.

This rearrangement joins TRBV18 to TRBJ1-2; 8 bases line up with TRBD1. V lost 1 base and J lost 3; bases outside the gene matches: 7. Germline CDR1 reads KGHSH; CDR2 reads LQKENI. The CDR3 runs 16 residues. The CDR3 nucleotides read TGTGCCAGCTCACCACTGGGCAGGGGGCGCGACTATGGCTACACCTTC. It yields the protein CASSPLGRGRDYGYTF.

This chain links TRBV2 with TRBJ2-3; D gene uncertain. Germline CDR1 SNHLY, CDR2 FYNNEI. The CDR3 extends over 13 amino acids. The V gene lost 1 base and the J gene lost 4 bases, with 6 bases spanning the gap. CDR3 DNA: TGTGCCAGCAGTGAAGTTGTCGCAGATACGCAGTATTTT. It specifies CASSEVVADTQYF.

The chain is built from TRBV7-9 and TRBJ2-1; tentative D call: TRBD1 (6 bases). Germline CDR1 reads SEHNR; CDR2 reads FQNEAQ (reference sequence). Trimming took 4 bases from V and 3 from J, leaving 13 bases between them. This CDR3 spans 15 amino acids. CDR3: CASSYITGYYNEQFF. In nucleotides, the CDR3 is TGTGCCAGCAGCTATATCACAGGGTACTACAATGAGCAGTTCTTC.

The J gene is TRBJ1-1, the V gene TRBV6-5, with D perhaps TRBD1 (5 bases). Trimming pared 6 bases from V and 1 base from J, leaving 9 bases between. This CDR3 spans 13 amino acids. The germline V gene encodes CDR1 MNHEY and CDR2 SVGAGI. CDR3 sequence (DNA): TGTGCCAGCAGATACGACAGGAACACTGAAGCTTTCTTT. This gives the protein CASRYDRNTEAFF.

CDR3 residues: CASSSDGGNPGGLFF. The CDR3, as DNA: TGTGCCAGCAGCTCTGACGGGGGAAACCCCGGCGGACTGTTTTTT. The chain joins TRBV7-8 to TRBJ1-4, with D tentatively TRBD1 (5 bases). The CDR3 contains 15 residues. V lost 4 bases and J 13 bases, leaving 22 bases between the germline ends. Germline CDR1 reads SGHVS; CDR2 reads FQNEAQ. The variable domain in full, with the rest retrieved from reference TRBV7-8 and TRBJ1-4, is GAGVSQSPRYKVAKRGQDVALRCDPISGHVSLFWYQQALGQGPEFLTYFQNEAQLDKSGLPSDRFFAERPEGSVSTLKIQRTQQEDSAVYLCASSSDGGNPGGLFFGSGTQLSVL.

About this clone: It is unclear where the CDR3 begins or ends on the DNA, so no DNA is shown, and the CDR3 is as TCRdb lists it. The rearrangement links TRBV1 to TRBJ1-2. TRBV1 is tagged as a pseudogene. The CDR3 spans 19 residues, counting both ends. CDR3 residues: CTSSQYTCAFGETNYGYTF.

V is TRBV7-9 and J is TRBJ2-7; 7 nucleotides agree with TRBD1. Germline assignment: CDR1 SEHNR and CDR2 FQNEAQ (reference sequence). The CDR3 is 15 residues long. The junction had 14 bases not matched to a gene; V was cut back by 5 bases and J by 7 bases. The CDR3, as DNA: TGTGCCAGCAGCCAGGCATACCCACAGGGGAGAGAGCAGTACTTC. Translating it yields CASSQAYPQGREQYF. Looking up the rest from reference TRBV7-9 and TRBJ2-7 gives the full variable domain: DTGVSQNPRHKITKRGQNVTFRCDPISEHNRLYWYRQTLGQGPEFLTYFQNEAQLEKSRLLSDRFSAERPKGSFSTLEIQRTEQGDSAMYLCASSQAYPQGREQYFGPGTRLTVT.

This chain links TRBV27 with TRBJ2-7; 7 bases map to TRBD1. The germline CDR1 and CDR2 sequences are MNHEY and SMNVEV (reference sequence). The CDR3 contains 12 residues. CDR3: CVVGDSTYEQYF. CDR3 DNA sequence: TGTGTGGTGGGGGACAGTACCTACGAGCAGTACTTC.

The chain uses TRBV6-2 or TRBV6-3 and TRBJ2-5; 7 bases line up with TRBD1. Germline V lookup: CDR1 MNHEY, CDR2 SVGEGT. The CDR3 spans 18 residues. V trimming: 2 bases; J trimming: 5 bases; junction bases outside the gene matches: 17. The CDR3 bases are TGTGCCAGCAGTTACGAATCGACCTTAAGACAGGGCCGGGAGACCCAGTACTTC. Its protein product is CASSYESTLRQGRETQYF.

The rearrangement links TRBV7-6 to TRBJ2-1; possible D gene TRBD2, 6 bases. This CDR3 region has 16 residues. CDR1 is SGHVS, CDR2 FNYEAQ, per germline. V shed 1 base and J shed 3 bases, with 13 bases lying between them. The CDR3 reads CASSLGGSGLYNEQFF. The CDR3 nucleotides read TGTGCCAGCAGCTTAGGTGGTAGCGGCCTCTACAATGAGCAGTTCTTC. Full variable domain (missing parts from reference TRBV7-6 and TRBJ2-1): GAGVSQSPRYKVTKRGQDVALRCDPISGHVSLYWYRQALGQGPEFLTYFNYEAQQDKSGLPNDRFSAERPEGSISTLTIQRTEQRDSAMYRCASSLGGSGLYNEQFFGPGTRLTVL.

The chain has TRBV19 and TRBJ2-7, with D hard to call. V was cut by 3 bases and J by 3 bases, with 9 bases left in between. The CDR3 has 13 residues. CDR1 LNHDA and CDR2 SQIVND come from the germline V gene (reference sequence). CDR3 DNA sequence: TGTGCCAGTAGTATCGGTAGTTACTACGAGCAGTACTTC. It is translated as CASSIGSYYEQYF.

The rearrangement joins TRBV10-3 to TRBJ1-5; D not resolved. Trimming stripped 7 bases from V and 6 bases from J, with 13 bases between. The CDR3 extends over 13 amino acids. Germline-derived CDR1 and CDR2 are ENHRY and SYGVKD. In DNA form, the CDR3 reads TGTGCCATCACCCCAGGAGAGGGTCAGCCCCAGCATTTT. This sequence encodes CAITPGEGQPQHF.

The gene calls are TRBV5-4 and TRBJ2-2, with 8 bases identical to TRBD1. The CDR3 totals 17 residues. J gave up 5 bases and V 0 bases, and 9 bases lay outside the gene matches. CDR1 and CDR2 (germline): SGHNT, YYREEE (reference sequence). In nucleotides, the CDR3 is TGTGCCAGCAGCTTGGGGACAGGGCAGAGGGGGACCGGGGAGCTGTTTTTT. Translated: CASSLGTGQRGTGELFF.

The chain couples TRBV15 to TRBJ2-7; possible D gene TRBD2, 6 bases. Trimming shortened V by 4 bases and J by 0 bases, and 16 bases separated the two germline ends. Germline-derived CDR1 and CDR2 are LNHNV and YYDKDF (reference sequence). This CDR3 has 16 residues. The CDR3 region has the DNA TGTGCCACCAGCACCGAAGGCGGGATCCCCTCCTACGAGCAGTACTTC. It translates to CATSTEGGIPSYEQYF.

CDR3 protein: CASSTPNQPQHF. Here the CDR3 DNA reads TGTGCCAGCAGCACTCCCAATCAGCCCCAGCATTTT. The chain is built from TRBV7-9 and TRBJ1-5, with no clear D. CDR3 length: 12 amino acids. Trimming took 5 bases from V and 3 from J, leaving 5 bases between them. The germline V gene has CDR1 SEHNR and CDR2 FQNEAQ (reference sequence).

V is TRBV7-2 and J is TRBJ2-1; unclear D gene. Germline V gene lookup returns CDR1 SGHTA and CDR2 FQGNSA. Between the trimmed V and J ends, which lost 2 bases and 0 bases, there was a span of 8 bases. The CDR3 length is 15 residues. CDR3 nucleotides: TGTGCCAGCAGCTTATCTCCGAGCTCCTACAATGAGCAGTTCTTC. Amino acid sequence: CASSLSPSSYNEQFF.

The chain couples TRBV5-8 to TRBJ1-4, with TRBD1 identical over 8 bases. Per the germline V gene, CDR1 is SGHTS and CDR2 is YDEGEE. V was clipped by 2 bases and J by 5 bases; unmatched bases: 2. The CDR3 totals 14 residues. In DNA, the CDR3 is TGTGCCAGCAGCTTACGGACAGGGAATGAAAAACTGTTTTTT. Amino acids: CASSLRTGNEKLFF.